This T cell receptor (beta chain) was documented in a study of cytomegalovirus exposure and HLA in healthy donors. PCR primers comprised 60 Vbeta and 13 Jbeta primers. The data were produced by immunoSEQ multiplex PCR, yet TCRdb's version contains in-frame clones alone and is incomplete. Of roughly 120,000 clones detected, roughly 80% appear once; the ten largest clones hold less than 5.5%. For this clone: Its specificity is unknown.

The V end was cut by 1 base, the J end by 3 bases, with 10 bases between. The germline CDR1 and CDR2 sequences are MDHEN and SYDVKM. This CDR3 has 14 amino acids. Overall study results and limits: Previous analysis showed most TCR beta V segments were productive about 87% or about 30% of the time.

The clonotype originates from a man aged 45-65 years in good health and CMV-seropositive. The chain carries TRBV28 and TRBJ2-7; a possible D gene is TRBD1 (6 bases). Input material: PBMCs. CDR3 nucleotides: TGTGCCAGCAGTTTATCAGGGGTCCGCTACGAGCAGTACTTC. Protein: CASSLSGVRYEQYF.